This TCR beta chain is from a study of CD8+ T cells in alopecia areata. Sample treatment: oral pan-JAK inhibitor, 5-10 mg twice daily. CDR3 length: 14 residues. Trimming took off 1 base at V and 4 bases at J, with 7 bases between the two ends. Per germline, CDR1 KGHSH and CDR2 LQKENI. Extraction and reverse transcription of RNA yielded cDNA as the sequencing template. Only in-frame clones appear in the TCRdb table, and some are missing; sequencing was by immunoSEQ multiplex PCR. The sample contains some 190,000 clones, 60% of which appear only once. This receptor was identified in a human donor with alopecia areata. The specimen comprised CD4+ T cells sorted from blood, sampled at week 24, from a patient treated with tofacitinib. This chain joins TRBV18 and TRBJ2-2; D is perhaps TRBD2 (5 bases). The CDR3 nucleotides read TGTGCCAGCTCACCACTAGCGAGCACCGGGGAGCTGTTTTTT. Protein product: CASSPLASTGELFF. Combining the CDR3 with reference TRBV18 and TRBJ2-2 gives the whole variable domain NAGVMQNPRHLVRRRGQEARLRCSPMKGHSHVYWYRQLPEEGLKFMVYLQKENIIDESGMPKERFSAEFPKEGPSILRIQQVVRGDSAAYFCASSPLASTGELFFGEGSRLTVL.